This is a list of T cell receptor beta chains from one sample in a study of blood T cell repertoires in COVID-19. Data came from immunoSEQ multiplex PCR; TCRdb stores just in-frame clones and leaves some out. The sample records some 460,000 clones, about 85% being singletons. The sample was PBMCs or T cells enriched from blood (not recorded which). Source of these receptors: a woman between 18 and 29 years old with acute COVID-19. CDR3s include the opening cysteine and the closing phenylalanine or tryptophan. The D gene is left open where the match is weak. Clone size is shown for a subset of rows, as once, few, many or a class of expanded clone.

clone size	V gene	J gene	D gene	CDR3 protein	CDR3 DNA
.	TRBV19	TRBJ1-5	TRBD1	CASRIQGSGQPQHF	TGTGCCAGTAGGATACAGGGGTCGGGTCAGCCCCAGCATTTT
.	TRBV15	TRBJ1-5	TRBD1	CATGTGNQPQHF	TGTGCCACCGGGACAGGGAATCAGCCCCAGCATTTT
.	TRBV5-6	TRBJ1-5	.	CASSLGGQNQPQHF	TGTGCCAGCAGCTTGGGGGGCCAGAATCAGCCCCAGCATTTT
.	TRBV28	TRBJ1-6	.	CASSLSLNSPLHF	TGTGCCAGCAGTTTATCCCTAAATTCACCCCTCCACTTT
few	TRBV4-1	TRBJ2-5	TRBD1	CASSQGTGRLETQYF	TGCGCCAGCAGCCAAGGGACAGGGAGGTTGGAGACCCAGTACTTC
.	TRBV2	TRBJ1-2	.	CASSEDSLGYGYTF	TGTGCCAGCAGTGAAGACAGCCTGGGCTATGGCTACACCTTC
.	TRBV7-2	TRBJ1-6	.	CASSIRWPLHF	TGTGCCAGCAGCATACGGTGGCCCCTCCACTTT
once	TRBV4-3	TRBJ2-7	TRBD2	CASSQDLRREVSYEQYF	TGCGCCAGCAGCCAAGATCTTAGGCGGGAGGTCTCCTACGAGCAGTACTTC
once	TRBV5-1	TRBJ2-3	.	CASSSPGDTQYF	TGCGCCAGCAGCTCCCCGGGAGATACGCAGTATTTT
.	TRBV7-8	TRBJ2-5	.	CASSPTGETQYF	TGTGCCAGCAGCCCAACAGGGGAGACCCAGTACTTC
.	TRBV9	TRBJ1-3	.	CASSVAAGGNTIYF	TGTGCCAGCAGCGTAGCTGCGGGTGGAAACACCATATATTTT
once	TRBV19	TRBJ2-7	.	CASSIDPGGLKQYF	TGTGCCAGTAGTATAGATCCAGGGGGACTGAAGCAGTACTTC
.	TRBV10-1	TRBJ2-3	.	CASSEKKRKGALDTQYF	TGCGCCAGCAGTGAGAAAAAGAGGAAAGGGGCTTTAGATACGCAGTATTTT
.	TRBV9	TRBJ2-7	.	CASSAAATSYEQYF	TGTGCCAGCAGCGCCGCAGCGACCTCCTACGAGCAGTACTTC
.	TRBV4-3	TRBJ2-5	.	CASSQARAGWAKETQYF	TGCGCCAGCAGCCAAGCGCGGGCGGGATGGGCTAAAGAGACCCAGTACTTC
.	TRBV4-1	TRBJ2-7	.	CASSQPQGYEQYF	TGCGCCAGCAGCCAACCCCAGGGCTACGAGCAGTACTTC
once	TRBV6-2/TRBV6-3	TRBJ2-3	TRBD2	CASSFRTSGRVSTDTQYF	TGTGCCAGCAGTTTCCGGACTAGCGGACGCGTTAGCACAGATACGCAGTATTTT
.	TRBV7-2	TRBJ2-1	TRBD2	CASSLGGTSSYNEQFF	TGTGCCAGCAGCTTAGGGGGGACTAGCTCCTACAATGAGCAGTTCTTC
.	TRBV25-1	TRBJ1-3	TRBD1	CASSARQGRLSGNTIYF	TGTGCCAGCTCAGCCCGACAGGGGAGACTCTCTGGAAACACCATATATTTT
.	TRBV7-6	TRBJ2-1	.	CASSAKTGSYNEQFF	TGTGCCAGCAGCGCTAAAACAGGCTCCTACAATGAGCAGTTCTTC
.	TRBV11-3	TRBJ1-1	.	CASSLAGGVNTEAFF	TGTGCCAGCAGCTTAGCAGGAGGCGTGAACACTGAAGCTTTCTTT
.	TRBV9	TRBJ1-2	TRBD1	CASSDGQGGNGYTF	TGTGCCAGCAGCGACGGACAGGGCGGGAATGGCTACACCTTC
.	TRBV9	TRBJ1-5	.	CASSTGRGNNQPQHF	TGTGCCAGCAGCACCGGAAGGGGGAATAATCAGCCCCAGCATTTT
.	TRBV4-3	TRBJ2-6	TRBD1	CASSRRTGGGFSGANVLTF	TGCGCCAGCAGCCGGCGGACAGGGGGCGGCTTCTCTGGGGCCAACGTCCTGACTTTC
.	TRBV6-4	TRBJ2-1	TRBD2	CASSAGGTRSFYNEQFF	TGTGCCAGCAGCGCGGGGGGGACTCGAAGTTTTTACAATGAGCAGTTCTTC
.	TRBV18	TRBJ2-7	TRBD1	CASSPPPGQGAYEQYF	TGTGCCAGCTCACCACCACCTGGACAGGGGGCCTACGAGCAGTACTTC
few	TRBV29-1	TRBJ1-2	.	CSVPGRGYGYTF	TGCAGCGTTCCTGGCAGGGGCTATGGCTACACCTTC